These 13 T cell receptor beta chains share one sample of origin, sequenced in a study of PD-1 blockade in classical Hodgkin lymphoma. All patients experienced relapse after autologous stem cell transplantation, and brentuximab vedotin exposure was variable. The data were produced by immunoSEQ multiplex PCR, yet TCRdb's version contains in-frame clones alone and is incomplete. The data show about 41,000 clones, with 70% to 90% seen just once and 5.5% to 6.5% held by the top ten. The sample was peripheral blood mononuclear cells (PBMCs), taken before the second cycle of nivolumab. Receptor source: a human donor with classical Hodgkin lymphoma.

V usage is TRBV4-1 and J usage is TRBJ2-4, with D possibly matching TRBD1 (6 bases). V lost 1 base, J lost 0 bases, and 13 bases lay in between. The CDR3 is 17 residues long. CDR1 and CDR2 (germline): MGHRA, YSYEKL. The CDR3 nucleotides are TGCGCCAGCAGCCAAGGAACGGACAGACTAGCCAAAAACATTCAGTACTTC. It is translated as CASSQGTDRLAKNIQYF.

This chain connects TRBV9 to TRBJ1-1; D call uncertain. This CDR3 contains 12 residues. The V and J ends lost 3 bases and 0 bases respectively, with 3 bases between them. In germline, CDR1 is SGDLS, CDR2 YYNGEE. The CDR3 bases are TGTGCCAGCAGCGGCGTGAACACTGAAGCTTTCTTT. It specifies CASSGVNTEAFF.

The chain combines TRBV27 with TRBJ2-2, with 13 nucleotides matching TRBD2. This CDR3 has 15 amino acids. With 3 bases clipped from V and 8 bases from J, the junction kept 3 bases outside the gene matches. Germline CDR1 reads MNHEY; CDR2 reads SMNVEV (reference sequence). Written as DNA, the CDR3 is TGTGCCAGCAGTTTTTGGACTAGCGGGAGAGGGGAGCTGTTTTTT. Its protein product is CASSFWTSGRGELFF.

The rearrangement uses TRBV6-5 and TRBJ1-5, with TRBD1 as a possible D gene (5 bases). V dropped 5 bases and J dropped 3 bases, with 11 bases sitting between them. Germline CDR1 and CDR2: MNHEY and SVGAGI. The CDR3 totals 14 residues. The CDR3: CASSGRGDNQPQHF. CDR3 bases: TGTGCCAGCAGTGGCCGGGGGGACAATCAGCCCCAGCATTTT.

This sequence joins TRBV2 and TRBJ2-1; 7 nucleotides align to TRBD2. The CDR3 runs to 16 residues. V lost 7 bases, J lost 4 bases, and 13 bases stayed unmatched. Germline CDR1 and CDR2: SNHLY and FYNNEI. The CDR3 protein is CASTVGRQREYNEQFF. Written as DNA, the CDR3 is TGTGCCAGCACCGTTGGGAGGCAGCGGGAATACAATGAGCAGTTCTTC.

The rearrangement uses TRBV16 and TRBJ1-4, with 8 bases that match TRBD1. This CDR3 is built from 15 residues. With 4 bases clipped from V and 7 bases from J, the junction kept 8 bases outside the gene matches. Germline values: CDR1 KGHSY, CDR2 FQNENV. In nucleotides, the CDR3 is TGTGCCAGCAGCCCTCAGACAGGGGCGCGTGAAAAACTGTTTTTT. It is translated as CASSPQTGAREKLFF.

This clone was detected a few times. V is TRBV28 and J is TRBJ2-7; D gene unclear. V gave up 6 bases and J gave up 6 bases, with 6 bases separating them. The CDR3 contains 10 residues. Germline V gene sequence: CDR1 MDHEN, CDR2 SYDVKM. For the CDR3, the DNA is TGTGCCAGCAGAGGCGCCGAGCAGTACTTC. It codes for CASRGAEQYF.

The chain carries TRBV19 and TRBJ2-2; TRBD2 matches 10 bases. CDR3 length: 18 residues. After removal of 5 bases from V and 7 bases from J, the junction contained 16 bases not matched to a gene. CDR1 and CDR2 from the germline V gene are LNHDA and SQIVND (reference sequence). The CDR3 nucleotides are TGTGCCAGTAGTTCAGAGGGACGGAGCGGGAGGGCCGTCGGGGAGCTGTTTTTT. This codes for CASSSEGRSGRAVGELFF.

This chain connects TRBV2 to TRBJ2-5; D is unresolved. Germline V CDR1 and CDR2: SNHLY, FYNNEI. The CDR3 spans 14 residues. V dropped 3 bases and J dropped 2 bases, with 10 bases sitting between them. In DNA form, the CDR3 reads TGTGCCAGCAGTGAGGTGGGCATACAAGAGACCCAGTACTTC. Translated, it gives CASSEVGIQETQYF.

The chain recombines TRBV5-4 with TRBJ1-6; a weak D match, TRBD1 (6 bases). Trimming shortened V by 1 base and J by 7 bases, and 12 bases separated the two germline ends. CDR3 length: 15 amino acids. From germline, CDR1 is SGHNT and CDR2 YYREEE (reference sequence). This CDR3 reads CASSLLQGENSPLHF. In DNA, the CDR3 is TGTGCCAGCAGCTTGTTACAGGGTGAGAATTCACCCCTCCACTTT.

The V gene is TRBV28, the J gene TRBJ1-3, with TRBD1 matching over 9 bases. Germline lookup yields CDR1 MDHEN and CDR2 SYDVKM. J lost 5 bases, V lost 5 bases, and 7 bases had no gene match. This CDR3 comprises 15 residues. In DNA, the CDR3 is TGTGCCAGCAGTCCAGGGACAGGGTCACGAAACACCATATATTTT. Translation: CASSPGTGSRNTIYF.

The rearrangement joins TRBV19 to TRBJ1-6; 7 nucleotides agree with TRBD1. The germline CDR1 and CDR2 sequences are LNHDA and SQIVND (reference sequence). Unmatched junction bases numbered 3, after V lost 7 bases and J lost 3 bases. The CDR3 loop spans 14 amino acids. CDR3 amino acids: CASNPGGYNSPLHF. CDR3 nucleotide sequence: TGTGCCAGTAATCCAGGGGGCTATAATTCACCCCTCCACTTT.

This chain joins TRBV19 and TRBJ2-3; 7 nucleotides match TRBD2. The CDR3 extends over 13 amino acids. V trimming: 6 bases; J trimming: 6 bases; junction bases outside the gene matches: 6. Germline V CDR1 and CDR2: LNHDA, SQIVND (reference sequence). CDR3 bases: TGTGCCAGTAGCCCAGCGGGACGTGATACGCAGTATTTT. Its translation is CASSPAGRDTQYF.